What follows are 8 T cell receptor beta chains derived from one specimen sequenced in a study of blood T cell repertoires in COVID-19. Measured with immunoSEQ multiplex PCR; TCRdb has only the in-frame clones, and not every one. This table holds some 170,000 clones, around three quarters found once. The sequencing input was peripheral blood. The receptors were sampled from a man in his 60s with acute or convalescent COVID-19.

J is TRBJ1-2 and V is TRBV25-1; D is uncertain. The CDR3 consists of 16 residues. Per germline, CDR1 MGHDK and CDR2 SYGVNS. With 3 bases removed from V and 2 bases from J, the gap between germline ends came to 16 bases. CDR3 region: CASSDRGQPRNYGYTF. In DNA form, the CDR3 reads TGTGCCAGCAGTGACAGAGGTCAACCCCGGAACTATGGCTACACCTTC.

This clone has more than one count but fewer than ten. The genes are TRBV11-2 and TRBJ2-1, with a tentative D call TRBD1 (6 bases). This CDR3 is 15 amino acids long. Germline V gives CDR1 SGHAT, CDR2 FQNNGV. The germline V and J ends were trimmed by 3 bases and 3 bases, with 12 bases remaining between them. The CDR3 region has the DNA TGTGCCAGCAGCTTGACAGGTCGCCTCTACAATGAGCAGTTCTTC. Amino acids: CASSLTGRLYNEQFF.

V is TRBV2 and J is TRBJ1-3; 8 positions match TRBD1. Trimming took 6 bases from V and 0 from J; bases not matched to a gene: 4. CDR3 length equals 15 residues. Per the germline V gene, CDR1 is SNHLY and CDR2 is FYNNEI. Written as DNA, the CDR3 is TGTGCCAGCAGAGGGACAGGTCTCTCTGGAAACACCATATATTTT. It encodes CASRGTGLSGNTIYF.

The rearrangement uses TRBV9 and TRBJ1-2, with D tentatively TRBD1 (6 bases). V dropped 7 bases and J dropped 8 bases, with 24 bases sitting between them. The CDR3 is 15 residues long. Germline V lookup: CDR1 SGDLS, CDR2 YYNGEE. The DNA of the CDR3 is TGTGCCAGCTGGCGTGGGGGCAGGGCAATACTAGGCTACACCTTC. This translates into CASWRGGRAILGYTF.

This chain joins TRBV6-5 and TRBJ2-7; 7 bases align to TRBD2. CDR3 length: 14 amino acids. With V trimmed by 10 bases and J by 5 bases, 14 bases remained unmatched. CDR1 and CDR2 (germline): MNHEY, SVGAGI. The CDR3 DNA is TGTGCCACCATCCCCTGGGGAGGGTTCGACGAGCAGTACTTC. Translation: CATIPWGGFDEQYF.

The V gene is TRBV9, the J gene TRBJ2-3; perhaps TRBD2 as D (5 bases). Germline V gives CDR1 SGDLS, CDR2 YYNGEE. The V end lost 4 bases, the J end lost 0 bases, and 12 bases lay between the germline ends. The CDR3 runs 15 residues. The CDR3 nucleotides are TGTGCCAGCAGCCCCCCGGGGTCTAGCACAGATACGCAGTATTTT. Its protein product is CASSPPGSSTDTQYF.

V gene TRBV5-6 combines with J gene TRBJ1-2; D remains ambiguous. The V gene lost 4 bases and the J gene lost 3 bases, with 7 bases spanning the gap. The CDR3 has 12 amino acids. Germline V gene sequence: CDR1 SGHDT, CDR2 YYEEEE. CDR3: CASSEGDYGYTF. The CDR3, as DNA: TGTGCCAGCAGCGAGGGAGACTATGGCTACACCTTC.

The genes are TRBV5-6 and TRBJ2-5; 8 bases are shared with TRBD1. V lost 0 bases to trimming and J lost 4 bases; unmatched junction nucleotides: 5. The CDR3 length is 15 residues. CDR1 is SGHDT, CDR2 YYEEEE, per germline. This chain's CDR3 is CASSLVTGESETQYF. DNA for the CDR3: TGTGCCAGCAGCTTGGTGACAGGGGAATCAGAGACCCAGTACTTC.